This passage covers 6 T cell receptor beta chains from one sample sequenced in a study of T cells in localized non-small cell lung cancer. Assay: immunoSEQ multiplex PCR; the TCRdb copy retains only in-frame clones and omits some. The table includes tens of thousands of clones, 80% to 85% detected once. Source: PBMCs, taken before any cancer treatment. Receptors originate from a man between 35 and 75 years old with stage II lung adenocarcinoma.

The V and J genes are TRBV2 and TRBJ1-2, with TRBD1 matching over 7 bases. The CDR3 sequence is 16 residues long. V lost 6 bases to trimming and J lost 0 bases; unmatched junction nucleotides: 10. Germline V gene data show CDR1 as SNHLY and CDR2 as FYNNEI. In DNA form, the CDR3 reads TGTGCCAGCAGGGGTACAAGGGGGCCCACTAACTATGGCTACACCTTC. Residues: CASRGTRGPTNYGYTF.

The chain employs TRBV4-2 and TRBJ2-1, with D maybe TRBD2 (6 bases). The CDR3 is made up of 16 amino acids. With 0 bases removed from V and 4 bases from J, the gap between germline ends came to 13 bases. Germline V gene sequence: CDR1 LGHNA, CDR2 YNFKEQ. CDR3 sequence (DNA): TGTGCCAGCAGCCAAGATTTGGCGGGGAGGTACAATGAGCAGTTCTTC. Translated: CASSQDLAGRYNEQFF.

This chain links TRBV10-1 with TRBJ2-1; 8 bases align to TRBD2. V was pared by 3 bases and J by 7 bases, with 11 bases of the junction left unmatched. This CDR3 contains 16 residues. From germline, CDR1 is WNHNN and CDR2 SYGVQD (reference sequence). The chain's CDR3 is CASSEAAGAPMNEQFF. CDR3 in DNA: TGCGCCAGCAGTGAAGCAGCGGGGGCCCCAATGAATGAGCAGTTCTTC.

This chain joins TRBV11-1 and TRBJ2-1, with 9 bases identical to TRBD2. After removal of 0 bases from V and 7 bases from J, the junction contained 10 bases not matched to a gene. Germline values: CDR1 SGHAT, CDR2 FQDESV (reference sequence). The CDR3 loop spans 17 amino acids. The CDR3 DNA follows: TGTGCCAGCAGCTTAGCAGCCGGGCTAGCGGGGCGAAATGAGCAGTTCTTC. Translation: CASSLAAGLAGRNEQFF.

The chain is built from TRBV5-1 and TRBJ2-7; a weak D match, TRBD2 (5 bases). Germline loops: CDR1 SGHRS, CDR2 YFSETQ. The CDR3 extends over 16 amino acids. Between the trimmed V and J ends, which lost 5 bases and 0 bases, there was a span of 18 bases. This chain's CDR3 is CASRIAGSPSSYEQYF. The CDR3 bases are TGCGCCAGCAGGATTGCGGGCAGCCCCTCCTCCTACGAGCAGTACTTC.

J is TRBJ1-1 and V is TRBV10-3; 8 bases line up with TRBD1. The germline V gene encodes CDR1 ENHRY and CDR2 SYGVKD. The CDR3 spans 15 residues. The junction had 10 bases not matched to a gene; V was cut back by 5 bases and J by 5 bases. The CDR3 region has the DNA TGTGCCATCAGTCACTTGACAGGGGCGGGAACTGAAGCTTTCTTT. Its protein product is CAISHLTGAGTEAFF.